Each of the 29 T cell receptor beta chains below was sequenced from the same sample in a study of T cell responses to AZD1222 COVID-19 vaccine. Data came from immunoSEQ multiplex PCR; TCRdb stores just in-frame clones and leaves some out. The repertoire has about 70,000 clones, less than 85% of them found once; the top ten carry 20%. Material: peripheral blood, obtained on day 0 of AZD1222 vaccination. The receptor set was obtained from an adult in good health.

The chain has TRBV18 and TRBJ2-3, with 7 nucleotides matching TRBD1. Germline CDR1 is KGHSH and CDR2 is LQKENI. V shed 3 bases, J shed 5 bases, and the junction held 2 bases outside the gene matches. The CDR3 loop spans 13 amino acids. CDR3 sequence: CASSPTGKDTQYF. The DNA of the CDR3 is TGTGCCAGCTCACCGACAGGGAAAGATACGCAGTATTTT.

The genes are TRBV11-1 and TRBJ2-5; D is perhaps TRBD1 or TRBD2 (5 bases each). This CDR3 region has 14 residues. Germline V gene sequence: CDR1 SGHAT, CDR2 FQDESV (reference sequence). V lost 5 bases and J 5 bases, leaving 15 bases between the germline ends. The chain's CDR3 is CASSLRRGVETQYF. Here the CDR3 DNA reads TGTGCCAGCAGCCTAAGGAGAGGGGTGGAGACCCAGTACTTC. Looking up the rest from reference TRBV11-1 and TRBJ2-5 gives the full variable domain: EAEVAQSPRYKITEKSQAVAFWCDPISGHATLYWYRQILGQGPELLVQFQDESVVDDSQLPKDRFSAERLKGVDSTLKIQPAELGDSAMYLCASSLRRGVETQYFGPGTRLLVL.

The chain carries TRBV6-5 and TRBJ2-1; D is unclear. The V end was cut by 5 bases, the J end by 4 bases, with 12 bases between. The CDR3 spans 14 residues. Germline-derived CDR1 and CDR2 are MNHEY and SVGAGI. CDR3 nucleotides: TGTGCCAGCAGTAGTAGCCTCCAGTACAATGAGCAGTTCTTC. Translation: CASSSSLQYNEQFF.

This chain uses TRBV27 with TRBJ2-1; the D gene is possibly TRBD2 (6 bases). The CDR3 loop spans 13 amino acids. V was trimmed by 3 bases and J by 5 bases, leaving 8 bases between them. Germline CDR1 is MNHEY and CDR2 is SMNVEV (reference sequence). Here the CDR3 DNA reads TGTGCCAGCAGTTTGCCGGGAGACAATGAGCAGTTCTTC. This encodes CASSLPGDNEQFF.

This rearrangement joins TRBV6-1 to TRBJ1-1, with no clear D. Germline V gives CDR1 MNHNS, CDR2 SASEGT. The CDR3 extends over 15 amino acids. V was cut by 2 bases and J by 5 bases, with 15 bases left in between. The CDR3 here is CASSESFVSRTEAFF. The CDR3 region has the DNA TGTGCCAGCAGTGAAAGTTTTGTAAGTAGGACTGAAGCTTTCTTT.

The chain links TRBV29-1 to TRBJ2-4; tentative D call: TRBD2 (5 bases). Germline lookup yields CDR1 SQVTM and CDR2 ANQGSEA. Between the trimmed V and J ends, which lost 1 base and 7 bases, there was a span of 11 bases. The CDR3 is made up of 13 amino acids. The CDR3 region has the DNA TGCAGCGTTGAAGGGGCACGAGGGAACATTCAGTACTTC. This gives the protein CSVEGARGNIQYF.

In this sample, this clone turned up once. This chain uses TRBV27 with TRBJ2-1; no definite D call. Germline V gives CDR1 MNHEY, CDR2 SMNVEV (reference sequence). V lost 6 bases and J lost 7, with 13 bases in between. This CDR3 has 13 amino acids. In DNA form, the CDR3 reads TGTGCCAGCAGCCCCAGACCCTTTAATGAGCAGTTCTTC. Its translation is CASSPRPFNEQFF.

V and J are TRBV19 and TRBJ2-3; D is possibly TRBD1 or TRBD2 (6 bases each). Trimming took off 2 bases at V and 10 bases at J, with 13 bases between the two ends. Germline V gene data show CDR1 as LNHDA and CDR2 as SQIVND (reference sequence). This CDR3 has 13 residues. CDR3 loop: CASSIKGGIAQYF. DNA for the CDR3: TGTGCCAGTAGTATAAAGGGGGGCATTGCGCAGTATTTT.

The chain has TRBV11-2 and TRBJ2-3, with unresolved D. CDR3 length: 13 amino acids. V was shortened by 4 bases and J by 5 bases, with 10 bases between the two germline ends. The germline gives CDR1 SGHAT, CDR2 FQNNGV. This CDR3 reads CASSYTGEDTQYF. The CDR3 DNA is TGTGCCAGCAGCTACACGGGTGAAGATACGCAGTATTTT.

The sample holds a few counts of this clone. V usage is TRBV19 and J usage is TRBJ1-6; TRBD1 matches 9 bases. J was trimmed by 9 bases and V by 6 bases; bases with no gene match: 9. Per germline, CDR1 LNHDA and CDR2 SQIVND (reference sequence). The CDR3 is 15 amino acids. The CDR3 DNA is TGTGCCAGTAGAGAAGAGGACAGGGGTGGTTCACCCCTCCACTTT. Translated, it gives CASREEDRGGSPLHF.

The V gene is TRBV18, the J gene TRBJ1-1; TRBD1 matches 9 bases. CDR1 and CDR2 from the germline V gene are KGHSH and LQKENI. There are 15 residues in the CDR3. J gave up 4 bases and V 0 bases, and 3 bases lay outside the gene matches. CDR3 coding DNA: TGTGCCAGCTCACCACCGGGACAGGGACGCACTGAAGCTTTCTTT. Amino acids: CASSPPGQGRTEAFF.

J is TRBJ1-2 and V is TRBV4-1; D is unresolved. Trimming pared 4 bases from V and 8 bases from J, leaving 14 bases between. Germline V lookup: CDR1 MGHRA, CDR2 YSYEKL. The CDR3 runs 13 residues. CDR3 sequence: CASSPLIREGYTF. The CDR3, as DNA: TGCGCCAGCAGCCCTCTTATTCGGGAAGGCTACACCTTC.

The chain joins TRBV5-1 to TRBJ2-5; D ambiguous. Germline assignment: CDR1 SGHRS and CDR2 YFSETQ. This CDR3 is built from 11 residues. V was pared by 5 bases and J by 5 bases, with 7 bases between. CDR3 nucleotide sequence: TGCGCCAGCAGTTTATTGGAGACCCAGTACTTC. Protein: CASSLLETQYF.

Here the CDR3 DNA reads TGTGCCAGCAGCTTAGGTGGGGGCCGAGGTTCCTACGAGCAGTACTTC. Amino acid sequence: CASSLGGGRGSYEQYF. The V and J genes are TRBV11-3 and TRBJ2-7, with D possibly being TRBD1 (6 bases). The CDR3 contains 16 residues. V lost 1 base to trimming and J lost 1 base, with 14 bases between them. CDR1 and CDR2 from the germline V gene are SGHNT and YENEEA.

The genes are TRBV2 and TRBJ2-1, with D possibly TRBD1 on 5 matching bases. The CDR3 contains 11 residues. V gave up 8 bases and J gave up 7 bases, with 9 bases separating them. From germline, CDR1 is SNHLY and CDR2 FYNNEI. The CDR3: CASGPGNEQFF. The CDR3 DNA follows: TGTGCCAGCGGGCCAGGGAATGAGCAGTTCTTC.

This chain joins TRBV2 and TRBJ2-7, with D possibly matching TRBD1 (5 bases). Trimming shortened V by 5 bases and J by 3 bases, and 11 bases separated the two germline ends. The CDR3 has 13 residues. The germline V gene has CDR1 SNHLY and CDR2 FYNNEI. For the CDR3, the DNA is TGTGCCAGCAGTCGACAGTGGGACTACGAGCAGTACTTC. It is translated as CASSRQWDYEQYF. The full variable domain, completed using reference TRBV2 and TRBJ2-7, is EPEVTQTPSHQVTQMGQEVILRCVPISNHLYFYWYRQILGQKVEFLVSFYNNEISEKSEIFDDQFSVERPDGSNFTLKIRSTKLEDSAMYFCASSRQWDYEQYFGPGTRLTVT.

The chain is built from TRBV10-3 and TRBJ1-1, with D hard to call. Germline V lookup: CDR1 ENHRY, CDR2 SYGVKD. Trimming pared 4 bases from V and 5 bases from J, leaving 14 bases between. The CDR3 consists of 14 residues. The CDR3 spells CAISVGTTGTEAFF. DNA of the CDR3: TGTGCCATCAGTGTAGGCACGACGGGAACTGAAGCTTTCTTT.

The CDR3 nucleotides read TGTGTCAGAAGCTTAGGTTATAGCGTCTCCACAGATACGCAGTATTTT. It translates to CVRSLGYSVSTDTQYF. V usage is TRBV7-5 and J usage is TRBJ2-3; the tabulated D call, TRBD2, remains unverified against the DNA. TRBV7-5 is labeled a pseudogene. The CDR3 is 16 amino acids.

This sequence joins TRBV9 and TRBJ2-7; TRBD1 agrees at 9 bases. Germline values: CDR1 SGDLS, CDR2 YYNGEE. This CDR3 is 16 amino acids long. J was trimmed by 2 bases and V by 5 bases; bases with no gene match: 11. In nucleotides, the CDR3 is TGTGCCAGCAGTGTGGCGACAGGGGGTGGGCCCTACGAGCAGTACTTC. This gives the protein CASSVATGGGPYEQYF.

This chain connects TRBV6-2 or TRBV6-3 to TRBJ2-1; D unresolved. The CDR3 length is 16 residues. Deletions cut 6 bases from V and 0 bases from J, with 15 bases between. Looked up from germline, CDR1 is MNHEY and CDR2 is SVGEGT. The CDR3 region has the DNA TGTGCCAGCAGCCCAGCCCGGATAAGCTCCTACAATGAGCAGTTCTTC. Its translation: CASSPARISSYNEQFF.

The chain combines TRBV10-3 with TRBJ2-3, with 12 bases identical to TRBD1. The CDR3 runs to 17 residues. CDR1 is ENHRY, CDR2 SYGVKD, per germline. Losses at the gene ends were 4 bases for V and 0 bases for J; bases not matched to a gene: 5. The CDR3 nucleotides read TGTGCCATCAGTGCCCGGGGACAGGGGGCTAGCACAGATACGCAGTATTTT. This translates into CAISARGQGASTDTQYF.

The chain combines TRBV19 with TRBJ2-5, with 10 bases that match TRBD2. The CDR3 sequence is 15 residues long. The germline gives CDR1 LNHDA, CDR2 SQIVND (reference sequence). Unmatched junction bases numbered 5, after V lost 5 bases and J lost 2 bases. The CDR3: CASSSLAGEQETQYF. As DNA, the CDR3 is TGTGCCAGTAGTTCGCTAGCGGGGGAGCAAGAGACCCAGTACTTC.

The chain links TRBV6-5 to TRBJ1-2, with 7 bases that match TRBD1. Trimming at V came to 6 bases and at J to 5 bases, leaving 9 bases not matched to a gene. Looked up from germline, CDR1 is MNHEY and CDR2 is SVGAGI. The CDR3 runs 14 residues. CDR3 protein: CASRTPEQGYGYTF. DNA of the CDR3: TGTGCCAGCAGAACCCCTGAACAGGGGTATGGCTACACCTTC.

The chain recombines TRBV3-1 (or the pseudogene TRBV3-2) with TRBJ2-2; D might be TRBD1 (6 bases). The CDR3 is made up of 14 amino acids. Trimming removed 3 bases at V and 3 bases at J, with 8 bases between. CDR1 LGHDT and CDR2 YNNKEL come from the germline V gene (reference sequence). The CDR3 spells CASSHHRDTGELFF. Written as DNA, the CDR3 is TGTGCCAGCAGCCACCACAGGGACACCGGGGAGCTGTTTTTT.

The J gene is TRBJ2-3, the V gene TRBV11-2; unclear D gene. V gave up 1 base and J gave up 4 bases, with 6 bases separating them. Germline-derived CDR1 and CDR2 are SGHAT and FQNNGV. This CDR3 contains 13 residues. CDR3 loop: CASSLGVPDTQYF. In nucleotides, the CDR3 is TGTGCCAGCAGCTTAGGCGTTCCAGATACGCAGTATTTT.

The chain is built from TRBV2 and TRBJ2-5, with 7 bases identical to TRBD2. The CDR3 runs to 13 residues. Per germline, CDR1 SNHLY and CDR2 FYNNEI. J lost 3 bases, V lost 8 bases, and 6 bases had no gene match. CDR3 DNA: TGTGCCAGCGGCGGACTAGAAAAAGAGACCCAGTACTTC. Protein: CASGGLEKETQYF. Together with reference TRBV2 and TRBJ2-5, the CDR3 gives the full variable domain: EPEVTQTPSHQVTQMGQEVILRCVPISNHLYFYWYRQILGQKVEFLVSFYNNEISEKSEIFDDQFSVERPDGSNFTLKIRSTKLEDSAMYFCASGGLEKETQYFGPGTRLLVL.

V gene TRBV19 combines with J gene TRBJ2-2; D is unresolved. The CDR3 is made up of 12 amino acids. V was pared by 6 bases and J by 5 bases, with 7 bases between. Germline V gene lookup returns CDR1 LNHDA and CDR2 SQIVND (reference sequence). CDR3 DNA sequence: TGTGCCAGTAGCTACCAGACCGGGGAGCTGTTTTTT. This translates into CASSYQTGELFF.

This clone was observed a few times. The rearrangement uses TRBV3-1 (or the pseudogene TRBV3-2) and TRBJ2-1; 13 positions match TRBD2. The length of the CDR3 is 16 residues. The trim removed 0 bases at V and 9 bases at J, leaving 5 bases unmatched. In germline, CDR1 is LGHDT, CDR2 YNNKEL (reference sequence). This chain's CDR3 is CASSQDELAGGPEQFF. The CDR3 DNA follows: TGTGCCAGCAGCCAAGACGAACTAGCGGGGGGGCCTGAGCAGTTCTTC.

The rearrangement joins TRBV7-2 to TRBJ1-2; 9 bases align to TRBD1. Unmatched junction bases numbered 7, after V lost 1 base and J lost 7 bases. This CDR3 is built from 15 residues. CDR1 is SGHTA and CDR2 is FQGNSA in the germline V gene. As DNA, the CDR3 is TGTGCCAGCAGCTTAGTTCTGGGACAGGGCCTTGGCTACACCTTC. As protein: CASSLVLGQGLGYTF.